This record looks at one TCR beta chain sequence and its context. The antigen remains undetermined. It was healthy bone marrow donors who served as donors. The source of the sample is a study of cytomegalovirus exposure and HLA in healthy donors. Broader study findings: An assumption of roughly uniform sequencing depth across donors underlay the presence/absence analyses. According to an earlier analysis, most TCR beta V segments yielded productive rearrangements about 90% or about 30% of the time.

Germline trimming cut 0 bases from V and 6 bases from J; bases unmatched to any gene: 9. The CDR3 extends over 17 amino acids. Germline V lookup: CDR1 SGHRS, CDR2 YFSETQ. The PCR employed 60 Vbeta primers together with 13 Jbeta primers. Profiled with immunoSEQ multiplex PCR; TCRdb holds only in-frame clones, not every one. Of some 170,000 clones listed, under 80% are singletons. Material: PBMCs. The clonotype comes from a human donor in good health. This chain uses TRBV5-1 with TRBJ2-2, with 9 bases lining up with TRBD2. CDR3 in amino acids: CASSLERGGGAPGELFF. In nucleotides, the CDR3 is TGCGCCAGCAGCTTGGAGCGTGGCGGGGGGGCGCCCGGGGAGCTGTTTTTT.